These T cell receptor beta chains were read from a single sample in a study of blood T cells in healthy people across ages. TCRdb itself ran the 5' RACE reads through MiXCR, one entry per CDR3 protein. The data show some 640,000 distinct CDR3 sequences, approximately 30% seen once. Sequencing was done on a sample of blood. These receptor sequences come from a woman aged 80 or over in good health. Both conserved end residues are part of each CDR3. Each record gives: clone size, V gene, D gene, J gene, CDR3 protein, CDR3 DNA. The D gene is left open where the match is weak. A clone size is listed for some rows: how often the clone was seen (once, few, many), or a class if it is expanded.

clone_size: many
v_call: TRBV6-5
d_call: NA
j_call: TRBJ2-4
cdr3_aa: CANSTRERGIQYF
cdr3_nt: TGTGCCAACAGTACCCGGGAGCGAGGCATTCAGTACTTC

clone_size: many
v_call: TRBV20-1
d_call: NA
j_call: TRBJ2-7
cdr3_aa: CSARSQGTEQYF
cdr3_nt: TGCAGTGCTAGAAGTCAGGGCACCGAGCAGTACTTC

clone_size: few
v_call: TRBV6-5
d_call: NA
j_call: TRBJ2-7
cdr3_aa: CASSYSTIRGGEQYF
cdr3_nt: TGTGCCAGCAGTTACTCGACGATCAGGGGCGGCGAGCAGTACTTC

clone_size: NA
v_call: TRBV27
d_call: NA
j_call: TRBJ2-3
cdr3_aa: CASSSRGRPDTRYF
cdr3_nt: TGTGCCAGCAGTTCCCGGGGGCGGCCAGATACGCGGTATTTT

clone_size: few
v_call: TRBV5-1
d_call: NA
j_call: TRBJ1-4
cdr3_aa: CASRTTARTANEKLFF
cdr3_nt: TGCGCCAGCAGGACGACAGCACGGACGGCTAATGAAAAACTGTTTTTT

clone_size: many
v_call: TRBV7-9
d_call: TRBD2
j_call: TRBJ2-7
cdr3_aa: CASSSRSGTSGGPTYEQYF
cdr3_nt: TGTGCCAGCAGCTCGAGATCCGGGACTAGCGGAGGACCTACCTACGAGCAGTACTTC

clone_size: NA
v_call: TRBV28
d_call: NA
j_call: TRBJ2-2
cdr3_aa: CASNSDPIQRELFF
cdr3_nt: TGTGCCAGCAACTCGGATCCTATCCAAAGGGAGCTGTTTTTT

clone_size: many
v_call: TRBV9
d_call: NA
j_call: TRBJ2-1
cdr3_aa: CASSVVDTLNEQFF
cdr3_nt: TGTGCCAGCAGCGTAGTGGACACCCTCAATGAGCAGTTCTTC

clone_size: few
v_call: TRBV9
d_call: NA
j_call: TRBJ1-1
cdr3_aa: CASSEDSAGQNTEAFF
cdr3_nt: TGTGCCAGCAGCGAAGACTCGGCAGGGCAGAACACTGAAGCTTTCTTT

clone_size: many
v_call: TRBV12-3/TRBV12-4
d_call: NA
j_call: TRBJ1-5
cdr3_aa: CASSLAGFDQPQHF
cdr3_nt: TGTGCCAGCAGTTTAGCAGGGTTCGATCAGCCCCAGCATTTT

clone_size: many
v_call: TRBV20-1
d_call: NA
j_call: TRBJ2-1
cdr3_aa: CSARVRENYNEQFF
cdr3_nt: TGCAGTGCTAGAGTCAGGGAGAATTACAATGAGCAGTTCTTC

clone_size: many
v_call: TRBV6-2/TRBV6-3
d_call: NA
j_call: TRBJ2-7
cdr3_aa: CASRDGNSAQYF
cdr3_nt: TGTGCCAGCCGGGACGGTAATAGCGCGCAGTACTTC

clone_size: many
v_call: TRBV12-3/TRBV12-4
d_call: NA
j_call: TRBJ1-6
cdr3_aa: CASSSLQGNSPLHF
cdr3_nt: TGTGCCAGCAGTTCCTTACAGGGAAATTCACCCCTCCACTTT

clone_size: many
v_call: TRBV28
d_call: NA
j_call: TRBJ2-5
cdr3_aa: CASSPLLTQETQYF
cdr3_nt: TGTGCCAGCAGCCCTCTTCTTACCCAAGAGACCCAGTACTTC

clone_size: many
v_call: TRBV9
d_call: NA
j_call: TRBJ2-7
cdr3_aa: CASSVRHEQYF
cdr3_nt: TGTGCCAGCAGCGTAAGACACGAGCAGTACTTC

clone_size: many
v_call: TRBV20-1
d_call: TRBD2
j_call: TRBJ2-3
cdr3_aa: CSATGTSGDTQYF
cdr3_nt: TGCAGTGCTACCGGGACTAGCGGGGATACGCAGTATTTT

clone_size: few
v_call: TRBV3-1
d_call: NA
j_call: TRBJ1-1
cdr3_aa: CASSQNRRTEAFF
cdr3_nt: TGTGCCAGCAGCCAAAACAGGAGAACTGAAGCTTTCTTT

clone_size: NA
v_call: TRBV7-9
d_call: NA
j_call: TRBJ1-1
cdr3_aa: CASSLARKEAFF
cdr3_nt: TGTGCCAGCAGCTTAGCGCGCAAGGAAGCTTTCTTT

clone_size: few
v_call: TRBV27
d_call: NA
j_call: TRBJ1-1
cdr3_aa: CASSARQRANTEAFF
cdr3_nt: TGTGCCAGCAGTGCCCGACAGAGAGCGAACACTGAAGCTTTCTTT

clone_size: once
v_call: TRBV20-1
d_call: NA
j_call: TRBJ2-5
cdr3_aa: CSASHSGLDQETQYF
cdr3_nt: TGCAGTGCTTCGCACTCCGGGCTTGATCAAGAGACCCAGTACTTC

clone_size: NA
v_call: TRBV5-1
d_call: NA
j_call: TRBJ2-3
cdr3_aa: CASSVYASTDTQYF
cdr3_nt: TGCGCCAGCAGCGTTTACGCTAGCACAGATACGCAGTATTTT

clone_size: many
v_call: TRBV9
d_call: TRBD2
j_call: TRBJ2-1
cdr3_aa: CASSVGGGNYNEQFF
cdr3_nt: TGTGCCAGCAGCGTAGGGGGGGGAAACTACAATGAGCAGTTCTTC

clone_size: NA
v_call: TRBV24-1
d_call: TRBD2
j_call: TRBJ2-5
cdr3_aa: CATSDWTSGRETQYF
cdr3_nt: TGTGCCACCAGTGATTGGACTAGCGGAAGAGAGACCCAGTACTTC

clone_size: few
v_call: TRBV9
d_call: NA
j_call: TRBJ1-4
cdr3_aa: CASSPDPRGGKLFF
cdr3_nt: TGTGCCAGCAGCCCGGACCCACGGGGTGGAAAACTGTTTTTT

clone_size: once
v_call: TRBV6-5
d_call: TRBD1
j_call: TRBJ1-1
cdr3_aa: CASSYERGLTTEAFF
cdr3_nt: TGTGCCAGCAGTTACGAGAGGGGGCTTACCACTGAAGCTTTCTTT

clone_size: NA
v_call: TRBV7-2
d_call: TRBD1
j_call: TRBJ2-7
cdr3_aa: CASTLTSQDRVPPFHEQYF
cdr3_nt: TGTGCCAGCACCCTAACATCCCAGGACAGGGTCCCACCGTTTCACGAGCAGTACTTC

clone_size: many
v_call: TRBV29-1
d_call: TRBD2
j_call: TRBJ2-3
cdr3_aa: CSDTRTSGGTDTQYF
cdr3_nt: TGCAGCGATACCCGGACTAGCGGGGGCACAGATACGCAGTATTTT

clone_size: many
v_call: TRBV7-7
d_call: NA
j_call: TRBJ2-2
cdr3_aa: CASSLGTGGELFF
cdr3_nt: TGTGCTAGCAGCCTGGGGACGGGCGGGGAGCTGTTTTTT

clone_size: many
v_call: TRBV11-1
d_call: NA
j_call: TRBJ1-1
cdr3_aa: CASRPVQGLYTEAFF
cdr3_nt: TGTGCCAGCCGTCCTGTTCAGGGGTTATACACTGAAGCTTTCTTT

clone_size: many
v_call: TRBV29-1
d_call: NA
j_call: TRBJ2-3
cdr3_aa: CSVEANTDTQYF
cdr3_nt: TGCAGCGTTGAAGCCAACACAGATACGCAGTATTTT

clone_size: few
v_call: TRBV12-3/TRBV12-4
d_call: TRBD2
j_call: TRBJ2-3
cdr3_aa: CASRPNKRGGADTQYF
cdr3_nt: TGTGCCAGCAGACCCAATAAGCGGGGGGGTGCGGATACGCAGTATTTT

clone_size: NA
v_call: TRBV19
d_call: NA
j_call: TRBJ2-7
cdr3_aa: CASSPGFSISYEQYF
cdr3_nt: TGTGCCAGTAGTCCGGGTTTTTCTATCTCCTACGAGCAGTACTTC

clone_size: once
v_call: TRBV7-9
d_call: TRBD1
j_call: TRBJ1-2
cdr3_aa: CASSWGRGQDGYTF
cdr3_nt: TGTGCCAGCAGCTGGGGAAGGGGGCAGGATGGCTACACCTTC

clone_size: NA
v_call: TRBV20-1
d_call: TRBD2
j_call: TRBJ2-3
cdr3_aa: CSASGGARYTDTQYF
cdr3_nt: TGCAGTGCTAGCGGGGGGGCCAGGTATACAGATACGCAGTATTTT

clone_size: NA
v_call: TRBV6-1
d_call: NA
j_call: TRBJ1-5
cdr3_aa: CTSSEAGGPYQPQHF
cdr3_nt: TGTACCAGCAGTGAAGCGGGAGGGCCATATCAGCCCCAGCATTTT

clone_size: many
v_call: TRBV20-1
d_call: NA
j_call: TRBJ2-3
cdr3_aa: CSASDYRSTDTQYF
cdr3_nt: TGCAGTGCTAGCGACTATCGGAGCACAGATACGCAGTATTTT

clone_size: NA
v_call: TRBV5-1
d_call: TRBD1
j_call: TRBJ1-4
cdr3_aa: CASSLAGTADEKLFF
cdr3_nt: TGCGCCAGCAGCTTGGCCGGGACAGCTGATGAAAAACTGTTTTTT

clone_size: many
v_call: TRBV20-1
d_call: NA
j_call: TRBJ2-3
cdr3_aa: CSAALGTQYF
cdr3_nt: TGCAGTGCTGCACTAGGGACGCAGTATTTT

clone_size: many
v_call: TRBV7-2
d_call: TRBD2
j_call: TRBJ2-2
cdr3_aa: CASSRRGGRNTGELFF
cdr3_nt: TGTGCCAGCAGCAGGCGCGGGGGTCGTAACACCGGGGAGCTGTTTTTT

clone_size: many
v_call: TRBV3-1
d_call: NA
j_call: TRBJ2-7
cdr3_aa: CASSQDFGLSGEQYF
cdr3_nt: TGTGCCAGCAGCCAAGATTTTGGCCTCTCGGGGGAGCAGTACTTC

clone_size: NA
v_call: TRBV7-2
d_call: TRBD1
j_call: TRBJ1-6
cdr3_aa: CASSVGTEARYNNSPLHF
cdr3_nt: TGTGCCAGCAGCGTAGGGACAGAGGCGCGTTACAATAATTCACCCCTCCACTTT